This T cell receptor beta chain emerged from a study of early T cells in non-severe SARS-CoV-2 infection. On the study more broadly: Unpaired chains resulted from sequencing bulk RNA of unsorted whole blood. Study-wide results and caveats: There was a bias toward anti-spike CD8 responses in VDJdb matching, which missed private and CD4 specificities.

This clonotype was seen a few times. The antigen remains unidentified. Individual cDNA molecules received unique molecular identifiers during library preparation. TCRdb re-called the 5' RACE reads with MiXCR, one entry per CDR3 protein. Of tens of thousands of distinct CDR3 sequences listed, 9% were seen once; the top ten hold 13%. V shed 7 bases and J 2 bases; nucleotides not matched to a gene: 11. The CDR3 loop spans 15 amino acids. The germline V gene encodes CDR1 SGHVS and CDR2 FNYEAQ. This clonotype was sampled from an adult who was a healthcare worker with PCR-confirmed SARS-CoV-2 infection or an uninfected control (not recorded which). What was sequenced was whole blood. The rearrangement joins TRBV7-6 to TRBJ2-7; 7 nucleotides match TRBD2. CDR3 coding DNA: TGTGCCAGCAACTCACTCTTGGGGGGGACCTACGAGCAGTACTTC. Translated: CASNSLLGGTYEQYF.